This is a list of T cell receptor beta chains from one sample in a study of OX40 agonist ivuxolimab in advanced cancers. TCRdb keeps only in-frame clones here, not all; method: immunoSEQ multiplex PCR. This table has approximately 58,000 clones, 75% to 85% appearing once. Here the sequenced sample was CD4+ or CD8+ T cells sorted from blood, taken in a trial of the OX40 agonist ivuxolimab. These receptors were taken from an adult with an advanced solid tumor such as melanoma, head and neck, liver or kidney cancer. CDR3s include the opening cysteine and the closing phenylalanine or tryptophan. Fields, in order: J gene, D gene, V gene, clone size, CDR3 protein, CDR3 DNA. The D gene is left open where the match is weak. The listing skips clone size in some rows; elsewhere it reads once, few, many or a size class.

>TRBJ2-1|TRBD2|TRBV6-5|once
CASSFRAGGSNNEQFF
TGTGCCAGCAGTTTCAGAGCGGGGGGCTCTAACAATGAGCAGTTCTTC
>TRBJ1-4|.|TRBV19|.
CASSTTAGADEKLFF
TGTGCCAGTAGTACGACGGCCGGGGCGGATGAAAAACTGTTTTTT
>TRBJ1-3|.|TRBV5-5|.
CASSFSPSGNTIYF
TGTGCCAGCAGCTTCTCACCCTCTGGAAACACCATATATTTT
>TRBJ2-5|.|TRBV6-1|few
CASNTRGETQYF
TGTGCCAGCAATACAAGGGGGGAGACCCAGTACTTC
>TRBJ2-7|.|TRBV2|.
CASSEQSQGGYEQYF
TGTGCCAGCAGTGAACAGAGTCAGGGGGGTTACGAGCAGTACTTC
>TRBJ1-4|.|TRBV19|.
CASSTRTGNEKLFF
TGTGCCAGTAGTACTAGGACCGGGAATGAAAAACTGTTTTTT
>TRBJ2-3|.|TRBV4-2|once
CASSQLDGVNTQYF
TGTGCCAGCAGCCAACTAGACGGGGTGAATACGCAGTATTTT
>TRBJ1-4|.|TRBV7-8|.
CASSLQGSGDEKLFF
TGTGCCAGCAGCTTGCAGGGAAGTGGAGACGAAAAACTGTTTTTT
>TRBJ2-1|TRBD1|TRBV19|.
CASSSWGQGGNEQFF
TGTGCCAGTAGTTCCTGGGGACAGGGCGGCAATGAGCAGTTCTTC
>TRBJ2-2|.|TRBV5-1|few
CASSPLQGSGELFF
TGCGCCAGCAGCCCTCTTCAGGGTTCCGGGGAGCTGTTTTTT
>TRBJ1-2|TRBD1|TRBV2|once
CASSDPGGVYGYTF
TGTGCCAGCAGTGACCCAGGGGGCGTCTATGGCTACACCTTC
>TRBJ2-5|.|TRBV18|.
CASSPTTRGTQYF
TGTGCCAGCTCACCGACCACACGGGGGACCCAGTACTTC
>TRBJ2-5|TRBD1|TRBV5-1|few
CASSPSGTARGETQYF
TGCGCCAGCAGCCCATCCGGGACAGCCCGTGGAGAGACCCAGTACTTC
>TRBJ1-6|.|TRBV7-9|.
CASSLGGSYNSPLHF
TGTGCCAGCAGCTTAGGAGGGTCCTATAATTCACCCCTCCACTTT
>TRBJ2-1|.|TRBV10-3|.
CAIKGDQTYNEQFF
TGTGCCATCAAAGGGGACCAGACTTACAATGAGCAGTTCTTC
>TRBJ2-2|.|TRBV15|.
CATSRDTAPGVTGELFF
TGTGCCACCAGCAGAGATACAGCCCCGGGGGTCACCGGGGAGCTGTTTTTT
>TRBJ1-1|.|TRBV18|once
CASSKPVNTEAFF
TGTGCCAGCTCTAAACCGGTGAACACTGAAGCTTTCTTT
>TRBJ2-5|TRBD1|TRBV5-1|few
CASSLTGGAETQYF
TGCGCCAGCAGCTTAACAGGGGGCGCGGAGACCCAGTACTTC
>TRBJ1-5|.|TRBV6-7|once
CASSYPNSNQPQHF
TGTGCCAGCAGTTACCCGAACAGCAATCAGCCCCAGCATTTT
>TRBJ1-2|TRBD1|TRBV5-4|.
CASSLPTGAPYGYTF
TGTGCCAGCAGCCTCCCGACAGGGGCACCCTATGGCTACACCTTC
>TRBJ1-5|TRBD1|TRBV6-5|.
CASSRTGEKTQHF
TGTGCCAGCAGTCGGACAGGGGAAAAGACCCAGCATTTT
>TRBJ2-1|TRBD2|TRBV4-1|.
CASSPGLAGYNEQFF
TGCGCCAGCAGCCCCGGACTAGCGGGTTACAATGAGCAGTTCTTC
>TRBJ1-5|.|TRBV6-1|.
CASSESGASNQPQHF
TGTGCCAGCAGTGAATCAGGAGCTAGCAATCAGCCCCAGCATTTT
>TRBJ2-2|.|TRBV5-4|once
CASSLAGVGGELFF
TGTGCCAGCAGCTTGGCAGGCGTAGGAGGGGAACTGTTTTTT
>TRBJ1-5|.|TRBV2|.
CASSTAGGNQPQHF
TGTGCCAGCAGTACCGCAGGGGGCAATCAGCCCCAGCATTTT
>TRBJ1-4|.|TRBV28|.
CASSSPTVTNEKLFF
TGTGCCAGCAGCTCACCGACAGTTACTAATGAAAAACTGTTTTTT
>TRBJ1-1|.|TRBV2|.
CASRGSMNTEAFF
TGTGCCAGCAGGGGGAGTATGAACACTGAAGCTTTCTTT
>TRBJ2-2|.|TRBV5-1|.
CASSLVSEFTGELFF
TGCGCCAGCAGCTTGGTGTCGGAATTTACCGGGGAGCTGTTTTTT
>TRBJ2-1|.|TRBV6-5|.
CASSSQGKDEQFF
TGTGCCAGCAGTTCACAGGGTAAGGATGAGCAGTTCTTC
>TRBJ2-1|.|TRBV18|.
CASSPPGRTTYNEQFF
TGTGCCAGCTCACCACCCGGGCGGACGACCTACAATGAGCAGTTCTTC
>TRBJ2-7|TRBD1|TRBV27|.
CASSLRGPREQYF
TGTGCCAGCAGCCTAAGGGGGCCAAGGGAGCAGTACTTC
>TRBJ1-3|.|TRBV5-4|once
CASSLGVSSGNTIYF
TGTGCCAGCAGCTTAGGGGTCTCCTCTGGAAACACCATATATTTT
>TRBJ2-5|TRBD2|TRBV5-4|.
CASSLPSGGAGTETQYF
TGTGCCAGCAGCTTGCCTAGCGGGGGGGCGGGTACAGAGACCCAGTACTTC
>TRBJ2-7|.|TRBV2|.
CASIEQGPGSEQYF
TGTGCCAGCATCGAACAGGGGCCCGGGAGCGAGCAGTACTTC
>TRBJ1-6|TRBD1|TRBV10-3|.
CAISETGVNSPLHF
TGTGCCATCAGTGAGACAGGGGTTAATTCACCCCTCCACTTT
>TRBJ2-3|.|TRBV5-1|.
CASSFAAWGRVRTDTQYF
TGCGCCAGCAGCTTCGCGGCATGGGGCCGGGTCCGTACAGATACGCAGTATTTT
>TRBJ1-1|.|TRBV27|.
CASSLSPTGLGTEAFF
TGTGCCAGCAGTTTATCTCCTACAGGGTTGGGAACTGAAGCTTTCTTT
>TRBJ1-5|TRBD1|TRBV10-3|.
CAISSGTVNQPQHF
TGTGCCATCAGTAGCGGGACAGTCAATCAGCCCCAGCATTTT
>TRBJ2-1|.|TRBV6-6|.
CASSGAVAGVNEQFF
TGTGCCAGCAGTGGGGCGGTTGCGGGCGTGAATGAGCAGTTCTTC
>TRBJ2-2|.|TRBV5-4|.
CASSWEGAGTGELFF
TGTGCCAGCAGCTGGGAGGGGGCCGGGACCGGGGAGCTGTTTTTT
>TRBJ1-3|TRBD1|TRBV6-1|.
CASSVTGGAYGNTIYF
TGTGCCAGCAGTGTGACAGGGGGCGCATATGGAAACACCATATATTTT
>TRBJ2-7|TRBD1|TRBV6-7|.
CASSLTGGGLPFYEQYF
TGTGCCAGCAGTTTGACAGGGGGCGGTCTCCCATTTTACGAGCAGTACTTC
>TRBJ1-6|.|TRBV18|.
CASSPTASSYNSPLHF
TGTGCCAGCTCACCAACAGCCAGCTCCTATAATTCACCCCTCCACTTT
>TRBJ2-7|TRBD2|TRBV7-2|.
CASSPRTRAYEQYF
TGTGCCAGCAGCCCAAGGACTAGGGCCTACGAGCAGTACTTC
>TRBJ1-1|.|TRBV10-3|.
CAISDGGLGNTEAFF
TGTGCCATCAGTGACGGGGGGCTCGGGAACACTGAAGCTTTCTTT
>TRBJ2-5|TRBD2|TRBV5-1|.
CASSPGTSGGVETQYF
TGCGCCAGCAGCCCTGGGACTAGCGGGGGGGTGGAGACCCAGTACTTC
>TRBJ2-7|.|TRBV19|few
CASSSGRDSYEQYF
TGTGCCAGTAGTTCGGGACGGGACTCCTACGAGCAGTACTTC
>TRBJ2-7|TRBD1|TRBV7-9|.
CASSSRQGEYEQYF
TGTGCCAGCAGCTCCCGACAGGGGGAATACGAGCAGTACTTC
>TRBJ1-6|.|TRBV11-3|few
CASSLAGGSLSPLHF
TGTGCCAGCAGCTTAGCGGGGGGCTCCCTTTCACCCCTCCACTTT
>TRBJ2-5|TRBD2|TRBV19|.
CASSITSGGAAQETQYF
TGTGCCAGTAGTATCACTAGCGGGGGGGCGGCCCAAGAGACCCAGTACTTC
>TRBJ1-4|.|TRBV11-2|.
CASSFTGAEAKLFF
TGTGCCAGCAGCTTCACCGGAGCGGAGGCAAAACTGTTTTTT
>TRBJ1-2|.|TRBV27|.
CASSYLGDFNYGYTF
TGTGCCAGCAGTTACCTAGGGGACTTTAACTATGGCTACACCTTC
>TRBJ2-4|.|TRBV6-5|.
CASRRLLAKNIQYF
TGTGCCAGCAGACGCCTACTAGCCAAAAACATTCAGTACTTC
>TRBJ1-2|TRBD1|TRBV6-1|.
CASSTLTGAYGYTF
TGTGCCAGCAGTACCCTAACAGGGGCCTATGGCTACACCTTC
>TRBJ2-1|.|TRBV11-3|.
CASSSGQYNEQFF
TGTGCCAGCAGCTCCGGACAGTACAATGAGCAGTTCTTC
>TRBJ1-5|.|TRBV25-1|few
CASSESGMNQPQHF
TGTGCCAGCAGTGAGTCAGGGATGAATCAGCCCCAGCATTTT
>TRBJ2-3|.|TRBV9|.
CASSVTRTTDTQYF
TGTGCCAGCAGCGTAACTCGGACCACAGATACGCAGTATTTT
>TRBJ1-5|TRBD1|TRBV19|.
CASTGETGNQPQHF
TGTGCCAGCACAGGGGAAACTGGCAATCAGCCCCAGCATTTT
>TRBJ2-7|TRBD1|TRBV5-6|.
CASSWNRGREQYF
TGTGCCAGCAGCTGGAACAGGGGGCGCGAGCAGTACTTC
>TRBJ1-1|.|TRBV29-1|.
CSVGAGRGTEAFF
TGCAGCGTTGGTGCAGGGAGGGGCACTGAAGCTTTCTTT